The subject of this entry is one T cell receptor beta chain. The trim removed 1 base at V and 4 bases at J, leaving 9 bases unmatched. The CDR3 runs 17 residues. From germline, CDR1 is MNHNS and CDR2 SASEGT. The table came from immunoSEQ multiplex PCR; TCRdb's copy has only in-frame clones and leaves some out. Altogether 47,000 or so clones are present, about 76% being singletons, with the ten largest covering about 20%. The data were taken from a study of blood T cell repertoires in COVID-19. This TCR was sampled from an elderly woman with COVID-19, enrolled during active disease. The gene calls are TRBV6-1 and TRBJ2-1; 8 nucleotides match TRBD2. The sequenced sample was peripheral blood. DNA for the CDR3: TGTGCCAGCAGTGAAGATTTAGCGGGAAGCGTTTACAATGAGCAGTTCTTC. Its protein product is CASSEDLAGSVYNEQFF.